The 4 T cell receptor beta chains reported below all come from one sample, sequenced in a study of CD8 T cells in ankylosing spondylitis. General study results and limits: What seemed typical of ankylosing spondylitis blood was a TCR beta motif built from roughly eight highly homologous variants.

TCRdb passed the 5' RACE reads through MiXCR, listing each CDR3 protein once. Of fewer than 500,000 distinct CDR3 sequences listed, 25% to 30% are singletons. Their antigen targets remain unknown. Sequencing was carried out using blood, either unsorted or a sorted T cell fraction (not recorded which). All receptors derive from a male donor with ankylosing spondylitis.

The rearrangement joins TRBV11-2 to TRBJ2-5; unclear D gene. This CDR3 region has 14 residues. Germline V lookup: CDR1 SGHAT, CDR2 FQNNGV. Trimming stripped 5 bases from V and 1 base from J, with 11 bases between. The CDR3 protein is CASSHERLQETQYF. The CDR3 DNA sequence: TGTGCCAGCAGCCATGAGCGACTCCAAGAGACCCAGTACTTC. Full variable domain (remainder filled in from reference TRBV11-2 and TRBJ2-5): EAGVAQSPRYKIIEKRQSVAFWCNPISGHATLYWYQQILGQGPKLLIQFQNNGVVDDSQLPKDRFSAERLKGVDSTLKIQPAKLEDSAVYLCASSHERLQETQYFGPGTRLLVL.

This clonotype was found a few times. The genes are TRBV18 and TRBJ1-5; D is perhaps TRBD1 (5 bases). The germline V gene encodes CDR1 KGHSH and CDR2 LQKENI. This CDR3 region has 15 residues. Trimming took 0 bases from V and 0 from J, leaving 6 bases between them. The CDR3 coding sequence is TGTGCCAGCTCACCACCAGGGGATAGCAATCAGCCCCAGCATTTT. Encoded protein: CASSPPGDSNQPQHF.

This rearrangement joins TRBV20-1 to TRBJ2-1, with a possible D match to TRBD2 (7 bases). Germline CDR1 and CDR2: DFQATT and SNEGSKA (reference sequence). V dropped 0 bases and J dropped 4 bases, with 22 bases sitting between them. The CDR3 covers 18 residues. CDR3 DNA sequence: TGCAGTGCTAGAGATCTAGGGGGGGGCAGGCAGGGTTACAATGAGCAGTTCTTC. It codes for CSARDLGGGRQGYNEQFF.

The chain carries TRBV5-1 and TRBJ2-5; 10 bases are shared with TRBD1. This CDR3 contains 14 residues. CDR1 is SGHRS, CDR2 YFSETQ, per germline. V trimming: 6 bases; J trimming: 4 bases; junction bases outside the gene matches: 6. Here the CDR3 DNA reads TGCGCCAGCACCCCCGGACAGGGGGTAGAGACCCAGTACTTC. Translated: CASTPGQGVETQYF.